This is a list of T cell receptor beta chains from one sample in a study of T cells in Graves' hyperthyroidism and ophthalmopathy. TCRdb passed the multiplex PCR reads through MiXCR, listing each CDR3 protein once. The sample shows about 510,000 distinct CDR3 sequences, roughly 15% of them seen only once. The sample was blood. The receptors originated from a middle-aged woman with Graves' hyperthyroidism. Both conserved end residues are part of each CDR3. D genes are given only for firm matches. Clone size, where shown, is once, few, many, or a class for clones that have expanded.

abundance: few
j_gene: TRBJ2-2
d_gene: .
v_gene: TRBV9
CDR3nt: TGTGCCAGCAGCGTAGTCCGCGGGGAGCTGTTTTTT
CDR3aa: CASSVVRGELFF

abundance: .
j_gene: TRBJ2-2
d_gene: .
v_gene: TRBV19
CDR3nt: TGTGCCAGTAGTATTATGGGATCCGGGGAGCTGTTTTTT
CDR3aa: CASSIMGSGELFF

abundance: .
j_gene: TRBJ2-3
d_gene: .
v_gene: TRBV27
CDR3nt: TGTGCCAGCAGTCCTCGATCGGCAGGGGGGGATACGCAGTATTTT
CDR3aa: CASSPRSAGGDTQYF

abundance: many
j_gene: TRBJ2-7
d_gene: .
v_gene: TRBV12-5
CDR3nt: TGTGCTAGTGGTCCTTGCAGTCCCTACGAGCAGTACTTC
CDR3aa: CASGPCSPYEQYF

abundance: .
j_gene: TRBJ2-1
d_gene: .
v_gene: TRBV9
CDR3nt: TGTGCCAGCAGCGTAGGGTCGGGGGCTGAGCAGTTCTTC
CDR3aa: CASSVGSGAEQFF

abundance: many
j_gene: TRBJ1-2
d_gene: .
v_gene: TRBV5-1
CDR3nt: TGCGCCAGCCGATCGACAGAAGTCTATGGCTACACCTTC
CDR3aa: CASRSTEVYGYTF

abundance: many
j_gene: TRBJ2-7
d_gene: .
v_gene: TRBV5-1
CDR3nt: TGCGCCAGCAGCTTGGTACTTCAGGCGAGCTCCTACGAGCAGTACTTC
CDR3aa: CASSLVLQASSYEQYF

abundance: .
j_gene: TRBJ1-4
d_gene: TRBD1
v_gene: TRBV18
CDR3nt: TGTGCCAGCTCACCCGGGACAGCCGCGGGCCATGAAAAACTGTTTTTT
CDR3aa: CASSPGTAAGHEKLFF

abundance: many
j_gene: TRBJ2-7
d_gene: .
v_gene: TRBV6-1
CDR3nt: TGTGCCAGCAGTGAACGGCAGGGCCACGAGCAGTACTTC
CDR3aa: CASSERQGHEQYF

abundance: .
j_gene: TRBJ2-4
d_gene: .
v_gene: TRBV7-3
CDR3nt: TGTGCCAGCAGCTCGGGGCTTCTGACCAAAAACATTCAGTACTTC
CDR3aa: CASSSGLLTKNIQYF

abundance: .
j_gene: TRBJ2-7
d_gene: .
v_gene: TRBV12-3/TRBV12-4
CDR3nt: TGTGCCAGCAGTTTCGAACTGACCTGCGAGCAGTACTTC
CDR3aa: CASSFELTCEQYF

abundance: few
j_gene: TRBJ2-5
d_gene: TRBD2
v_gene: TRBV5-1
CDR3nt: TGCGCCAGCAGAGTAGTAGCGGGAGCAGAGACCCAGTACTTC
CDR3aa: CASRVVAGAETQYF

abundance: many
j_gene: TRBJ2-5
d_gene: .
v_gene: TRBV28
CDR3nt: TGTGCCAGCAGTTTCAGGGACCAAGAGACCCAGTACTTC
CDR3aa: CASSFRDQETQYF

abundance: many
j_gene: TRBJ1-4
d_gene: TRBD1
v_gene: TRBV28
CDR3nt: TGTGCCAGCAAACCGAGACAGGGGATTTCAACTAATGAAAAACTGTTTTTT
CDR3aa: CASKPRQGISTNEKLFF

abundance: many
j_gene: TRBJ1-1
d_gene: .
v_gene: TRBV6-1
CDR3nt: TGTGCCAGCAGTGAATCTATGGGGACGCATACTGAAGCTTTCTTT
CDR3aa: CASSESMGTHTEAFF

abundance: .
j_gene: TRBJ1-4
d_gene: TRBD1
v_gene: TRBV5-1
CDR3nt: TGCGCCAGCAGCGGGGGACAGCCAAATGAAAAACTGTTTTTT
CDR3aa: CASSGGQPNEKLFF

abundance: many
j_gene: TRBJ2-3
d_gene: TRBD2
v_gene: TRBV29-1
CDR3nt: TGCAGCGCCGCCCTTAGCGGGATTTACACAGATACGCAGTATTTT
CDR3aa: CSAALSGIYTDTQYF

abundance: few
j_gene: TRBJ2-1
d_gene: TRBD2
v_gene: TRBV7-2
CDR3nt: TGTGCCAGCAGCCCCCTAGCGGGAGGGCTTCATGAGCAGTTCTTC
CDR3aa: CASSPLAGGLHEQFF

abundance: .
j_gene: TRBJ2-1
d_gene: TRBD1
v_gene: TRBV3-1
CDR3nt: TGTGCCAGCAGCCACACCAGGACAGGGGTAGCCCTGGGTGAGCAGTTCTTC
CDR3aa: CASSHTRTGVALGEQFF

abundance: many
j_gene: TRBJ2-1
d_gene: TRBD2
v_gene: TRBV24-1
CDR3nt: TGTGCCACCAGTGACCCGACTAGCGGGAGCTACAATGAGCAGTTCTTC
CDR3aa: CATSDPTSGSYNEQFF

abundance: many
j_gene: TRBJ2-1
d_gene: .
v_gene: TRBV11-2
CDR3nt: TGTGCCAGCAGCTTAAGGTTAGCGGAGACAAACGATGAGCAGTTCTTC
CDR3aa: CASSLRLAETNDEQFF

abundance: .
j_gene: TRBJ2-4
d_gene: TRBD2
v_gene: TRBV2
CDR3nt: TGTGCCAGCGCGGAGGAACTAGCGGGAGTGGACATTCTGTACTTC
CDR3aa: CASAEELAGVDILYF

abundance: few
j_gene: TRBJ1-5
d_gene: TRBD1
v_gene: TRBV5-6
CDR3nt: TGTGCCAGCAGCTTCCGCTTTGGACAGGCGTTTGATCAGCCCCAGCATTTT
CDR3aa: CASSFRFGQAFDQPQHF

abundance: many
j_gene: TRBJ2-7
d_gene: TRBD2
v_gene: TRBV10-3
CDR3nt: TGTGCCATCAGGGACCCCTCACTAGCGGGGGGGACCTACGAGCAGTACTTC
CDR3aa: CAIRDPSLAGGTYEQYF

abundance: many
j_gene: TRBJ2-2
d_gene: .
v_gene: TRBV18
CDR3nt: TGTGCCAGCTCAACCGGAGGGGCGAACACCGGGGAGCTGTTTTTT
CDR3aa: CASSTGGANTGELFF

abundance: many
j_gene: TRBJ1-1
d_gene: TRBD1
v_gene: TRBV19
CDR3nt: TGTGCCAGTAGCGGGACAGGGGGGAGGTTGAACACTGAAGCTTTCTTT
CDR3aa: CASSGTGGRLNTEAFF

abundance: many
j_gene: TRBJ2-3
d_gene: .
v_gene: TRBV20-1
CDR3nt: TGCAGTGCTCAGCCGGGAAAGAGCACAGATACGCAGTATTTT
CDR3aa: CSAQPGKSTDTQYF

abundance: many
j_gene: TRBJ1-1
d_gene: .
v_gene: TRBV20-1
CDR3nt: TGCAGTGCTAAGCGCGCAGCCATGAACACTGAAGCTTTCTTT
CDR3aa: CSAKRAAMNTEAFF

abundance: .
j_gene: TRBJ2-5
d_gene: TRBD2
v_gene: TRBV6-1
CDR3nt: TGTGCCAGCCTAGCGGGAGAGGCCCAGTACTTC
CDR3aa: CASLAGEAQYF

abundance: .
j_gene: TRBJ2-1
d_gene: TRBD1
v_gene: TRBV6-4
CDR3nt: TGTGCCAGCAGTGACTCAACAGGGGTAGGAGGTGAGCAGTTCTTC
CDR3aa: CASSDSTGVGGEQFF

abundance: many
j_gene: TRBJ2-6
d_gene: .
v_gene: TRBV12-3/TRBV12-4
CDR3nt: TGTGCCAGCAGCCCCTTTGGAGTCTCTGGGGCCAACGTCCTGACTTTC
CDR3aa: CASSPFGVSGANVLTF

abundance: many
j_gene: TRBJ2-7
d_gene: .
v_gene: TRBV2
CDR3nt: TGTGCCAGCAGTGTAAGCGGCGAGGGGCGCGAGCAGTACTTC
CDR3aa: CASSVSGEGREQYF

abundance: .
j_gene: TRBJ2-5
d_gene: TRBD1
v_gene: TRBV12-3/TRBV12-4
CDR3nt: TGTGCCAGCAGTACCGGGACAGGGACGGCCCAGTACTTC
CDR3aa: CASSTGTGTAQYF

abundance: .
j_gene: TRBJ2-7
d_gene: .
v_gene: TRBV11-3
CDR3nt: TGTGCCAGCAGCCCCCGACTCGGGGGCTACGAGCAGTACTTC
CDR3aa: CASSPRLGGYEQYF

abundance: .
j_gene: TRBJ2-7
d_gene: .
v_gene: TRBV12-3/TRBV12-4
CDR3nt: TGTGCCAGCAGCCCACAGGGTTGGGACGAGCAGTACTTC
CDR3aa: CASSPQGWDEQYF

abundance: .
j_gene: TRBJ2-1
d_gene: TRBD2
v_gene: TRBV7-3
CDR3nt: TGTGCCAGCAGCTACGGACTAGCGGCCTACAATGAGCAGTTCTTC
CDR3aa: CASSYGLAAYNEQFF

abundance: few
j_gene: TRBJ2-1
d_gene: TRBD2
v_gene: TRBV19
CDR3nt: TGTGCCAGTAGACCGACTAGCGGGCCCTACAATGAGCAGTTCTTC
CDR3aa: CASRPTSGPYNEQFF

abundance: many
j_gene: TRBJ2-7
d_gene: .
v_gene: TRBV20-1
CDR3nt: TGCAGTGCTACCTCGTTCTACGAGCAGTACTTC
CDR3aa: CSATSFYEQYF

abundance: many
j_gene: TRBJ1-2
d_gene: .
v_gene: TRBV7-9
CDR3nt: TGTGCCAGCAGCCCCCCCCAGGAGCTTTACTATGGCTACACCTTC
CDR3aa: CASSPPQELYYGYTF

abundance: many
j_gene: TRBJ2-7
d_gene: .
v_gene: TRBV6-5
CDR3nt: TGTGCCAGCAGTTACCAGGGGGGGTACGAGCAGTACTTC
CDR3aa: CASSYQGGYEQYF

abundance: many
j_gene: TRBJ2-1
d_gene: TRBD2
v_gene: TRBV3-1
CDR3nt: TGTGCCAGCAGCCAAGATCGGTTAGCGGGAGAGGATGAGCAGTTCTTC
CDR3aa: CASSQDRLAGEDEQFF